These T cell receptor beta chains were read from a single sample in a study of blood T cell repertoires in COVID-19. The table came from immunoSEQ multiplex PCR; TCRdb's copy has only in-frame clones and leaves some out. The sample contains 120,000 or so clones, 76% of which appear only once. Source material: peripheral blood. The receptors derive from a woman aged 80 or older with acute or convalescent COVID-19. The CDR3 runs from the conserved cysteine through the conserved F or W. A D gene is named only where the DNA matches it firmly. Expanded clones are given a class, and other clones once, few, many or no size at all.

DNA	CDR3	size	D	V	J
TGTGCCAGCAGCTTAGGGCTAGCGGCGAACACCGGGGAGCTGTTTTTT	CASSLGLAANTGELFF	.	TRBD2	TRBV7-2	TRBJ2-2
TGTGCCAGCAGCACACCGGGACAGGGAAACACTGAAGCTTTCTTT	CASSTPGQGNTEAFF	.	TRBD1	TRBV4-2	TRBJ1-1
TGTGCCAGCAGCCCTCGGGACAGGGTAGGAAACACCATATATTTT	CASSPRDRVGNTIYF	.	TRBD1	TRBV7-9	TRBJ1-3
TGCGCCAGCAGCGTAGGACAGGGGGGAGCTGAAGCTTTCTTT	CASSVGQGGAEAFF	.	TRBD1	TRBV5-1	TRBJ1-1
TGTGCCAGATCCCGGGGTGAGGCGGGATGGGGGGTCAAAAACATTCAGTACTTC	CARSRGEAGWGVKNIQYF	.	.	TRBV27	TRBJ2-4
TGCGCCAGCAGCTTGGTTCCAGGGATCTACGAGCAGTACTTC	CASSLVPGIYEQYF	.	.	TRBV5-1	TRBJ2-7
TGCGCCAGCAGCTTGGATCCGGGTCCCTACGAGCAGTACTTC	CASSLDPGPYEQYF	.	.	TRBV5-1	TRBJ2-7
TGTGCCAGCAGTTTATTGCGGGGGAGCACAGATACGCAGTATTTT	CASSLLRGSTDTQYF	.	TRBD2	TRBV27	TRBJ2-3
TGTGCCAGCAGCGGCCGACCGGGACAGTTGCTCCTAAACACTGAAGCTTTCTTT	CASSGRPGQLLLNTEAFF	.	TRBD1	TRBV9	TRBJ1-1
TGTGCCAGCAGCGGACAGGGAAAAACTGAAGCTTTCTTT	CASSGQGKTEAFF	.	TRBD1	TRBV6-6	TRBJ1-1
TGTGCCATCAGTGGGGACAGGAACTACGAGCAGTACTTC	CAISGDRNYEQYF	.	TRBD1	TRBV10-3	TRBJ2-7
TGTGCCAGCAGTGAAAGTAAGGGGTGGAACGAGCAGTACTTC	CASSESKGWNEQYF	.	.	TRBV6-1	TRBJ2-7
TGTGCCAGCAGTGAGTCGACTAGCGGGTCTTACAATGAGCAGTTCTTC	CASSESTSGSYNEQFF	once	TRBD2	TRBV25-1	TRBJ2-1
TGTGCCAGCAGTTACACGACAGGGAGCCAAGAGACCCAGTACTTC	CASSYTTGSQETQYF	.	TRBD1	TRBV6-6	TRBJ2-5
TGTGCCAGCAGCCCGGGACAGGGCCAGATTGAAGCTTTCTTT	CASSPGQGQIEAFF	.	TRBD1	TRBV5-8	TRBJ1-1
TGTGCCAGCAGTGAGGAAGGACAGCAGCCCCAGCATTTT	CASSEEGQQPQHF	.	.	TRBV2	TRBJ1-5
TGTGCCAGCAGTTCAGGGTGGAATGGCTACACCTTC	CASSSGWNGYTF	.	.	TRBV12-3/TRBV12-4	TRBJ1-2
TGTGCCAGCAGTTTACAGGGGATGACTGAAGCTTTCTTT	CASSLQGMTEAFF	.	.	TRBV12-3/TRBV12-4	TRBJ1-1
TGTGCCAGTAGCTACAGGGGTGACACTGAAGCTTTCTTT	CASSYRGDTEAFF	.	TRBD1	TRBV19	TRBJ1-1
TGCGCCAGCAGTGATTTCGGGACAGGAAGGTACGAGCAGTACTTC	CASSDFGTGRYEQYF	few	TRBD1	TRBV10-2	TRBJ2-7
TGTGCCAGCAGCCAAGAAAGTTACCTCGTGGCGAACACTGAAGCTTTCTTT	CASSQESYLVANTEAFF	once	.	TRBV3-1/TRBV3-2	TRBJ1-1
TGTGCCAGCAGTTATCGGGTCGGGGAGCTGTTTTTT	CASSYRVGELFF	few	.	TRBV6-2/TRBV6-3	TRBJ2-2
TGTGCCGGCGCAATCCAGCGGAGCACAGATACGCAGTATTTT	CAGAIQRSTDTQYF	once	.	TRBV3-1/TRBV3-2	TRBJ2-3
TGCGCCAGCAGGTCAACCGGGACTAGCGGCCAAGAGACCCAGTACTTC	CASRSTGTSGQETQYF	few	TRBD2	TRBV5-1	TRBJ2-5
TGCAGAGCAGGGGATGGCTACACCTTC	CRAGDGYTF	.	.	TRBV29-1	TRBJ1-2
TGTGCCAGCAGCGTAGCTACGACAGGAGTCACTTTAGATACGCAGTATTTT	CASSVATTGVTLDTQYF	.	.	TRBV9	TRBJ2-3
TGTGCCAGCAGCCCCCTCAGCGGGGGGGTCACCGGGGAGCTGTTTTTT	CASSPLSGGVTGELFF	.	TRBD2	TRBV11-2	TRBJ2-2
TGCGCCAGCAGCTCGGACAGTTCCTCCTACAATGAGCAGTTCTTC	CASSSDSSSYNEQFF	.	.	TRBV5-1	TRBJ2-1
TGTGCCAGCAGTCTTAACAAGGGGCAAGGAGGCTACACCTTC	CASSLNKGQGGYTF	.	.	TRBV6-5	TRBJ1-2
TGCGCCAGCAGGCAAGGGGGCGCTGGAACTAATGAAAAACTGTTTTTT	CASRQGGAGTNEKLFF	.	TRBD1	TRBV10-2	TRBJ1-4
TGTGCCAGCAGTTATGGGGGCGGGACTGAAGCTTTCTTT	CASSYGGGTEAFF	.	.	TRBV6-2/TRBV6-3	TRBJ1-1
TGTGCCAGCAGCCCCTGGCGACTAGCGGGGGGACAAGAGACCCAGTACTTC	CASSPWRLAGGQETQYF	.	TRBD2	TRBV3-1/TRBV3-2	TRBJ2-5
TGTGCCAGCAGTTCCGGGGGTAGCGGGAGCCATGAGCAGTTCTTC	CASSSGGSGSHEQFF	.	TRBD2	TRBV6-2/TRBV6-3	TRBJ2-1
TGTGCCAGCAGCCAAAACCAGGGGAATAGCGCTGAAGCTTTCTTT	CASSQNQGNSAEAFF	.	.	TRBV3-1/TRBV3-2	TRBJ1-1
TGTGCCAGCAGCTCTCGCGAGGGCTTGGCGTACGAGCAGTACTTC	CASSSREGLAYEQYF	.	.	TRBV5-8	TRBJ2-7
TGTGCCAGCAGTTACTCACCGGGACTAGCGGACGCCTACGAGCAGTACTTC	CASSYSPGLADAYEQYF	.	TRBD2	TRBV6-2/TRBV6-3	TRBJ2-7
TGTGCCATCAGTGAACAGCAAATTTCTAATTCACCCCTCCACTTT	CAISEQQISNSPLHF	.	.	TRBV10-3	TRBJ1-6
TGTGCCACCCAAGGGACAGGGGGCTCTGGGGCCAACGTCCTGACTTTC	CATQGTGGSGANVLTF	.	TRBD1	TRBV19	TRBJ2-6
TGTGCCAGCAGCGTAGGGCTGGACAGTTTATCTGGAAACACCATATATTTT	CASSVGLDSLSGNTIYF	.	.	TRBV9	TRBJ1-3
TGTGCCAGCAGCTTAGGTCCCAGTAGCTACACCTTC	CASSLGPSSYTF	.	.	TRBV7-9	TRBJ1-2
TGTGCCAGCAACCTTATTTTACCAGGTGAAGCTTTCTTT	CASNLILPGEAFF	.	.	TRBV7-2	TRBJ1-1
TGCGCCAGCAGCTTGGGGCAGGTGGCCACCGGGGGCAATGAGCAGTTCTTC	CASSLGQVATGGNEQFF	.	.	TRBV5-1	TRBJ2-1
TGTGCCAGCAGTTTGGGACTCCTCCAAACTGAAGCTTTCTTT	CASSLGLLQTEAFF	few	.	TRBV5-5	TRBJ1-1
TGTGCCAGCAGTTACTCTACAGGGGGCACTGAAGCTTTCTTT	CASSYSTGGTEAFF	.	TRBD1	TRBV6-5	TRBJ1-1
TGTGCCAGCAGCTCCGACCCGGGGGACTATGGCTACACCTTC	CASSSDPGDYGYTF	.	.	TRBV5-4	TRBJ1-2
TGTGCCAGCACAGGGGACACCCTGGCCTCCTACGAGCAGTACTTC	CASTGDTLASYEQYF	.	.	TRBV6-5	TRBJ2-7
TGTGCCAGCAGCTTGGATAGCGGGATGCTCTACGAGCAGTACTTC	CASSLDSGMLYEQYF	.	TRBD2	TRBV11-2	TRBJ2-7
TGTGCCAGCAGCTTAGCCCAGGGGGCAGGCTACACCTTC	CASSLAQGAGYTF	few	TRBD1	TRBV7-2	TRBJ1-2
TGTGCCACCGAGGACAGTTTCTCCTACGAGCAGTACTTC	CATEDSFSYEQYF	few	.	TRBV24-1	TRBJ2-7
TGTGCCAGCAGCCCCAGAGGCGGCCCCCTTTCCTACGAGCAGTACTTC	CASSPRGGPLSYEQYF	many	.	TRBV9	TRBJ2-7
TGTGCCATCAAAGGATCTAGCGGGAGGGCCATTGAGCAGTTCTTC	CAIKGSSGRAIEQFF	once	TRBD2	TRBV10-3	TRBJ2-1
TGTGCCAGCAGGGGACTAGCGGGCACAGATACGCAGTATTTT	CASRGLAGTDTQYF	.	TRBD2	TRBV2	TRBJ2-3
TGTGCCAGCAGCCCAAGGCTAGCCGAGGTACACAATGAGCAGTTCTTC	CASSPRLAEVHNEQFF	.	.	TRBV6-2/TRBV6-3	TRBJ2-1